The entry that follows covers one TCR beta chain sequence. Sequencing targeted TCR beta in blood CD8+ and CD4+ T cells. TEMRA cells were FACS-enriched, unlike CD8+ and CD4+ T cells, which were negatively isolated. An input of about 0.5 to 1 ug of RNA was subjected to reverse transcription using random hexamers. The TCR beta CDR3 was amplified by immunoSEQ multiplex PCR across 54 Vbeta, 13 Jbeta. TCRdb recomputed calls from the immunoSEQ multiplex PCR reads with MiXCR, one row per CDR3 protein. Of 71,000 or so distinct CDR3 sequences detected, 93% appear once; the ten largest clones hold roughly 0.16%. This entry comes from a study of CD8 T cells in Susac syndrome. As for the study in general: Within the sequenced group of Susac syndrome patients, about 6 showed active disease and about 8 were in remission.

Trimming took 2 bases from V and 2 from J, leaving 10 bases between them. The germline V gene encodes CDR1 SGHRS and CDR2 YFSETQ. The CDR3 contains 14 residues. This sequence was found in a human donor with Susac syndrome. Input material: CD4+ T cells from PBMCs. V is TRBV5-1 and J is TRBJ2-5; D remains unclear. The CDR3 DNA follows: TGCGCCAGCAGCTTAGTACAGTCTCAAGAGACCCAGTACTTC. Translation: CASSLVQSQETQYF.